This T cell receptor (beta chain) was sequenced during a study of CD8+ T cells in alopecia areata. Study details: It was oral tofacitinib, at 5 to 10 mg twice daily, that treated patients received. General study findings and limits: An increase in clonality over normal scalp was evident in lesional scalp, especially alopecia totalis/universalis. TCR sharing across patients was less clear than in mice, possibly HLA-related.

As to treatment: oral pan-JAK inhibitor, 5-10 mg twice daily. Lesional scalp punch biopsies and peripheral blood came from alopecia areata patients. RNA was extracted and reverse transcribed into cDNA as the sequencing template. The table came from immunoSEQ multiplex PCR; TCRdb's copy has only in-frame clones and leaves some out. The table records roughly 200,000 clones, 35% to 45% of them present only once. This clone was found a few times. Its antigen remains unidentified. This CDR3 region has 14 residues. The junction had 0 bases not matched to a gene; V was cut back by 2 bases and J by 4 bases. The germline V gene has CDR1 MDHEN and CDR2 SYDVKM.

The source is a human donor with alopecia areata. Sequences were derived from CD4+ T cells sorted from blood, sampled at roughly week 30, from a patient treated with tofacitinib. The rearrangement links TRBV28 to TRBJ1-1; 11 positions match TRBD1. CDR3 loop: CASSLGQGATEAFF. The CDR3 region has the DNA TGTGCCAGCAGTTTAGGACAGGGGGCCACTGAAGCTTTCTTT.